The rows below give T cell receptor beta chains drawn from one sample of a study of radiation and T cells in renal cell carcinoma. Using immunoSEQ multiplex PCR, the repertoire was profiled, and TCRdb retains in-frame clones only, with some absent. Among 70,000 to 95,000 clones listed, 82% were seen once. Sample: blood, taken from a patient whose treatment included radiotherapy and nephrectomy. These receptors were collected from a man aged 60 to 75 with renal cell carcinoma. Each CDR3 is given without its conserved first and last residue. Some rows have no size entry. The others give once, few or many, or a class for an expanded clone.

V | size | CDR3
TRBV7-9 | - | ASSFPGQGIYEQY
TRBV7-9 | few | ASSSDGDKPLH
TRBV28 | - | ASSLSFHIQY
TRBV6-6 | few | ASSYGGTGANVLT
TRBV11-2 | - | ASSRDGLTGSSYEQY
TRBV6-5 | - | ASNRQGMNTEAF
TRBV9 | - | ASSAQEGRQDTGELF
TRBV27 | - | ASSWDRDGLGKLF
TRBV6-1 | - | ASGPASNQPQH
TRBV5-1 | - | ASSLAMVGTGELF
TRBV7-2 | - | ASSRGMNTEAF
TRBV6-5 | - | ASSPWDRESGYT
TRBV28 | - | ASSLALYRRDHQPQH
TRBV7-2 | - | ASSPGGNQPQH
TRBV5-1 | once | ASSLKREEQY
TRBV19 | few | ASSAGQGVEEYGYT
TRBV7-9 | - | ASSHGLQGWETQY
TRBV27 | once | ASSRGQTSQF
TRBV25-1 | few | ASSRRPDNEQF
TRBV5-1 | - | ASSLMDGQETQY
TRBV5-1 | - | ASRGGPGDEQF
TRBV19 | - | ASTGLADTGELF
TRBV9 | once | ASSGGLGAYEQY
TRBV2 | - | ASLGLAGGALSTDTQY
TRBV11-2 | - | ASSGRTGGEDTQY
TRBV4-1 | few | ASSQEGVSNQPQH
TRBV5-1 | - | ASSGGLAGGYNEQF
TRBV23-1 | - | ASSGDRKNTGELF
TRBV19 | - | ASSNLGTDSNYGYT
TRBV6-1 | - | ASSGTAFYEQY
TRBV7-8 | once | ASSPRDTDTQY
TRBV14 | - | ASSQVEGEQY
TRBV27 | once | ASSTHSGTGNTEAF
TRBV10-3 | - | AISESSVAAGPAF
TRBV7-9 | - | ASSFRDSNEQF
TRBV2 | - | ASTTSRYEQY
TRBV4-1 | - | ASSQTGTGNTGELF
TRBV5-1 | - | ASSPRTSPKDTGELF
TRBV7-3 | - | ASSLGIGTDTQY
TRBV4-2 | - | ASSRGSDEKLF
TRBV7-2 | - | ASSRRDRGNEQY
TRBV7-3 | - | ASSLGSGAGDTQY
TRBV9 | once | ASSRGLSGWDNEQF
TRBV7-9 | - | ASSFLRNEQF
TRBV13 | few | ASSLEGQGAYEQY
TRBV28 | few | ASRKPNSNQPQH
TRBV18 | - | ASSPGTYQPQH
TRBV4-1 | once | ASSQELMTPGELF
TRBV5-4 | - | ASSSGLAGAHEQF
TRBV14 | - | ASSWAPSTDTQY
TRBV5-4 | once | ASSPGTANTEAF